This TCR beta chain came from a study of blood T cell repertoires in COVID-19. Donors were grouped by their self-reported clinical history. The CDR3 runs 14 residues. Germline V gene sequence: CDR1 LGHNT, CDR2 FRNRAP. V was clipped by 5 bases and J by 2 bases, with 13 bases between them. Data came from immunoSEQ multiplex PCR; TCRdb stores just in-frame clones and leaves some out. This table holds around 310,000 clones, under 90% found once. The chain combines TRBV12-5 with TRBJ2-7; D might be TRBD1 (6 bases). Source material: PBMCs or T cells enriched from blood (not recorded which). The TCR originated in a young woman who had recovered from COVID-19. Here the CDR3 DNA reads TGTGCTAGTGGTCCACAGACAGGTCCCTACGAGCAGTACTTC. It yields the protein CASGPQTGPYEQYF.